The 14 T cell receptor beta chains given below trace back to one sample, sequenced in a study of blood T cell repertoires in COVID-19. Profiling relied on immunoSEQ multiplex PCR, and the TCRdb table lists in-frame clones only, not all of them. This sample yields about 300,000 clones, of which 86% are seen a single time; around 1.5% belongs to the top ten. Sequenced input: peripheral blood. All receptors derive from a woman between 50 and 59 years old with acute or convalescent COVID-19.

This clone has just one count. V is TRBV7-6 and J is TRBJ1-5; no clear D. CDR3 size: 15 residues. Deletions cut 5 bases from V and 8 bases from J, with 19 bases between. In germline, CDR1 is SGHVS, CDR2 FNYEAQ. The CDR3 DNA reads as TGTGCCAGCAGCCGAACTTCCCGCGATGTGGAGCCCCAGCATTTT. Translating it yields CASSRTSRDVEPQHF.

This clone was seen just once. The V call is TRBV9, the J call TRBJ2-7; D gene uncertain. The V gene lost 0 bases and the J gene lost 2 bases, with 15 bases spanning the gap. The CDR3 consists of 16 residues. The germline V gene has CDR1 SGDLS and CDR2 YYNGEE. The CDR3 region is CASSVGVDALTYEQYF. CDR3 sequence (DNA): TGTGCCAGCAGCGTAGGAGTAGATGCCCTAACCTACGAGCAGTACTTC. Based on the CDR3 plus reference TRBV9 and TRBJ2-7, the full variable domain is DSGVTQTPKHLITATGQRVTLRCSPRSGDLSVYWYQQSLDQGLQFLIQYYNGEERAKGNILERFSAQQFPDLHSELNLSSLELGDSALYFCASSVGVDALTYEQYFGPGTRLTVT.

The chain has TRBV10-3 and TRBJ2-5; 8 bases agree with TRBD1. Per the germline V gene, CDR1 is ENHRY and CDR2 is SYGVKD. This CDR3 has 13 residues. V lost 4 bases, J lost 4 bases, and 2 bases stayed unmatched. The CDR3 loop is CAISAGQAETQYF. The DNA for the CDR3 is TGTGCCATCAGTGCGGGACAGGCAGAGACCCAGTACTTC.

The gene calls are TRBV6-6 and TRBJ2-2, with D hard to call. The CDR3 loop spans 13 amino acids. The V gene lost 2 bases and the J gene lost 6 bases, with 7 bases spanning the gap. Per germline, CDR1 MNHNY and CDR2 SVGAGI (reference sequence). CDR3 sequence: CASSYGRSGELFF. In nucleotides, the CDR3 is TGTGCCAGCAGTTACGGTCGGTCCGGGGAGCTGTTTTTT.

The rearrangement joins TRBV23-1 to TRBJ1-5; maybe TRBD1 (5 bases). TRBV23-1 belongs to the ORF category, with a function that is uncertain. Trimming left V 0 bases short and J 0 bases short, with 15 bases between. This CDR3 is 18 amino acids long. CDR3 coding DNA: TGCGCCAGCAGTCAATCTGAAGGGGCGCGGAATAGCAATCAGCCCCAGCATTTT. This encodes CASSQSEGARNSNQPQHF.

For this clone: A junction boundary mismatches the germline segment, possibly from a read error. The chain recombines TRBV4-1 with TRBJ1-5; D perhaps matches TRBD1 (6 bases). The CDR3 is 14 residues long. Germline V CDR1 and CDR2: MGHRA, YSYEKL. The CDR3 coding sequence is TGCGCCTGCAGTCCCAGCAGGGGCGATCAGCCCCAGCATTTT. The encoded protein is CACSPSRGDQPQHF.

V and J are TRBV19 and TRBJ2-1, with D perhaps TRBD1 (7 bases). The V and J ends lost 0 bases and 7 bases respectively, with 10 bases between them. Germline loops: CDR1 LNHDA, CDR2 SQIVND (reference sequence). The CDR3 is 14 amino acids. Here the CDR3 reads CASSIDQGGNEQFF. DNA of the CDR3: TGTGCCAGTAGTATAGATCAGGGGGGAAATGAGCAGTTCTTC.

The rearrangement links TRBV11-3 to TRBJ2-3; 7 nucleotides line up with TRBD2. Germline values: CDR1 SGHNT, CDR2 YENEEA. The ends lost 8 bases at V and 2 bases at J; junction bases unmatched: 7. The CDR3 covers 14 residues. The CDR3 is CASGRLAVTDTQYF. The CDR3 nucleotides read TGTGCCAGCGGTCGACTAGCTGTCACAGATACGCAGTATTTT.

With regard to this clone: This specimen includes other DNA sequences encoding the same CDR3. The chain has TRBV9 and TRBJ1-5; TRBD1 agrees at 12 bases. Germline CDR1 reads SGDLS; CDR2 reads YYNGEE. V gave up 3 bases and J gave up 7 bases; unmatched junction bases: 2. CDR3 length: 14 amino acids. The CDR3 spells CASSGGTGGQPQHF. CDR3 DNA sequence: TGTGCCAGCAGCGGAGGGACAGGGGGCCAGCCCCAGCATTTT.

This clone occurred once. V is TRBV30 and J is TRBJ1-3; the D is unclear. Trimming pared 0 bases from V and 4 bases from J, leaving 7 bases between. The CDR3 loop spans 13 amino acids. The germline V gene has CDR1 GTSNPN and CDR2 SVGIG (reference sequence). The CDR3 nucleotides read TGTGCCTGGAGTGTCGGCGGGGGAAACACCATATATTTT. Translation gives CAWSVGGGNTIYF. Combining the CDR3 with reference TRBV30 and TRBJ1-3 gives the whole variable domain SQTIHQWPATLVQPVGSPLSLECTVEGTSNPNLYWYRQAAGRGLQLLFYSVGIGQISSEVPQNLSASRPQDRQFILSSKKLLLSDSGFYLCAWSVGGGNTIYFGEGSWLTVV.

The chain uses TRBV5-1 and TRBJ2-3; tentatively, D is TRBD1 (6 bases). The CDR3 runs 16 residues. CDR1 is SGHRS, CDR2 YFSETQ, per germline. V was clipped by 4 bases and J by 0 bases, with 15 bases between them. The CDR3 DNA reads TGCGCCAGCAGCCCAACAGGGACCACTAGCACAGATACGCAGTATTTT. Encoded protein: CASSPTGTTSTDTQYF.

The rearrangement links TRBV28 to TRBJ2-1; D is unresolved. The CDR3 has 18 amino acids. The V end lost 2 bases, the J end lost 0 bases, and 17 bases lay between the germline ends. CDR1 is MDHEN and CDR2 is SYDVKM in the germline V gene. CDR3 region: CASSLVAARGSSYNEQFF. The CDR3 DNA follows: TGTGCCAGCAGTTTAGTCGCCGCCCGTGGCAGCTCCTACAATGAGCAGTTCTTC.

The V call is TRBV27, the J call TRBJ1-2, with 8 nucleotides matching TRBD1. V dropped 3 bases and J dropped 4; count of bases not matched to a gene: 7. The CDR3 has 15 residues. From germline, CDR1 is MNHEY and CDR2 SMNVEV (reference sequence). The CDR3, as DNA: TGTGCCAGCAGTTTGACCGGGACAGGAGTCTATGGCTACACCTTC. Translated, it gives CASSLTGTGVYGYTF.

J is TRBJ2-2 and V is TRBV24-1; the D gene is possibly TRBD1 (6 bases). Germline V gives CDR1 KGHDR, CDR2 SFDVKD. Trimming removed 5 bases at V and 3 bases at J, with 12 bases between. The CDR3 is 15 residues long. The chain's CDR3 is CATSARTAHTGELFF. The DNA for the CDR3 is TGTGCCACCAGTGCACGGACAGCGCACACCGGGGAGCTGTTTTTT.